The clone carrying this T cell receptor (beta chain) was seen only a few times. The target antigen is unknown. The data were taken from a study of molecular identifiers for immune sequencing clone quantification. Study as a whole: Naive CD8 cell RNA, from roughly 20,000 or 100,000 cells, was split five ways in replicates, with four sequenced. Study-wide points: The study reportedly detected spiked Jurkat TCR RNA from one cell among around 1 million naive cells. Whereas naive cells kept under 1% of molecules in clones above 20 RNA copies, such clones held over 99% in effectors.

It was with previously described methods and listed TCR primers that bulk TCR libraries were made. TCRdb used MiXCR to reprocess the PCR reads, holding one entry per CDR3 protein. The data show approximately 550,000 distinct CDR3 sequences, about a fifth seen once. There are 23 residues in the CDR3. Between the trimmed V and J ends, which lost 2 bases and 0 bases, there was a span of 31 bases. Sequencing was done on a sample of naive CD8+ T cells from blood, with Jurkat cell RNA spiked in. The subset here: FACS-sorted CD8+CD4-CCR7+CD45RA+ naive T cells. The chain combines TRBV12-3 or TRBV12-4 with TRBJ2-2; D possibly matches TRBD1 or TRBD2 (6 bases each). This clonotype was obtained from a human donor in good health. Some libraries in this study had Jurkat cell RNA spiked in. For the CDR3, the DNA is TGTGCCAGCAGTTTAAAAATCGGGAGTGTACTCTTCCGACAGGAAGCGAACACCGGGGAGCTGTTTTTT. Its protein is CASSLKIGSVLFRQEANTGELFF.